Presented here are 27 T cell receptor beta chains from one specimen sequenced in a study of T cell responses to AZD1222 COVID-19 vaccine. Here immunoSEQ multiplex PCR was the method, and the copy in TCRdb shows in-frame clones only, minus some. The sample consists of 95,000 to 150,000 clones, about 90% of them appearing once. This specimen consisted of peripheral blood, obtained on day 0 of AZD1222 vaccination. The receptor source for this set is an adult in good health.

This clone was counted once. The chain has TRBV2 and TRBJ2-5; 8 bases align to TRBD1. Germline CDR1 is SNHLY and CDR2 is FYNNEI. The V and J ends lost 5 bases and 4 bases, in that order; junction bases with no gene match: 3. This CDR3 is 13 amino acids long. The CDR3 DNA follows: TGTGCCAGCAGTACGGACAGGGTAGAGACCCAGTACTTC. Encoded protein: CASSTDRVETQYF.

This chain joins TRBV18 and TRBJ1-2; 9 positions agree with TRBD1. V was clipped by 3 bases and J by 0 bases; unmatched bases: 5. Per germline, CDR1 KGHSH and CDR2 LQKENI. The length of the CDR3 is 16 residues. The CDR3 DNA is TGTGCCAGCTCACCGGCCGGGACAGGGTCTAACTATGGCTACACCTTC. Residues: CASSPAGTGSNYGYTF.

The CDR3 reads CASATGTDYGYTF. CDR3 coding DNA: TGTGCTAGTGCCACAGGGACGGACTATGGCTACACCTTC. V is TRBV12-5 and J is TRBJ1-2, with a tentative D call TRBD1 (6 bases). The CDR3 loop spans 13 amino acids. Trimming removed 7 bases at V and 3 bases at J, with 12 bases between. The germline V gene encodes CDR1 LGHNT and CDR2 FRNRAP.

The V and J genes are TRBV6-1 and TRBJ2-1, with TRBD2 matching over 7 bases. Trimming took 3 bases from V and 7 from J; bases not matched to a gene: 9. The CDR3 loop spans 15 amino acids. The germline gives CDR1 MNHNS, CDR2 SASEGT. CDR3 DNA: TGTGCCAGCAGTGAGGCTAGCGGAAGACAGAATGAGCAGTTCTTC. It codes for CASSEASGRQNEQFF.

The CDR3 spells CASSPSALGQGWRYNEQFF. The DNA of the CDR3 is TGTGCCAGCAGCCCAAGTGCCCTCGGTCAAGGATGGAGATACAATGAGCAGTTCTTC. The chain joins TRBV3-1 (or the pseudogene TRBV3-2) to TRBJ2-1; D gene unclear. CDR3 length: 19 amino acids. V was pared by 4 bases and J by 4 bases, with 26 bases between. CDR1 and CDR2 from the germline V gene are LGHDT and YNNKEL (reference sequence).

This chain uses TRBV5-1 with TRBJ2-1; TRBD2 agrees at 13 bases. After removal of 0 bases from V and 4 bases from J, the junction contained 10 bases not matched to a gene. CDR1 and CDR2 from the germline V gene are SGHRS and YFSETQ. The CDR3 has 19 amino acids. CDR3 coding DNA: TGCGCCAGCAGCTTGGGGGCCGAGGGACTAGCGGGAAAGTACAATGAGCAGTTCTTC. Amino acids: CASSLGAEGLAGKYNEQFF. Supplemented by reference TRBV5-1 and TRBJ2-1, the full variable domain reads KAGVTQTPRYLIKTRGQQVTLSCSPISGHRSVSWYQQTPGQGLQFLFEYFSETQRNKGNFPGRFSGRQFSNSRSEMNVSTLELGDSALYLCASSLGAEGLAGKYNEQFFGPGTRLTVL.

The V gene is TRBV7-9, the J gene TRBJ1-2; D remains unclear. The CDR3 spans 11 residues. Germline-derived CDR1 and CDR2 are SEHNR and FQNEAQ (reference sequence). V was clipped by 5 bases and J by 6 bases, with 7 bases between them. CDR3 DNA sequence: TGTGCCAGCAGCCCAGGCCATGGCTACACCTTC. Translating it yields CASSPGHGYTF.

The chain uses TRBV7-9 and TRBJ2-7, with D hard to call. The V end was cut by 4 bases, the J end by 2 bases, with 9 bases between. This CDR3 comprises 13 residues. CDR1 is SEHNR and CDR2 is FQNEAQ in the germline V gene (reference sequence). The CDR3 coding sequence is TGTGCCAGCAGCTCTTCCAGAACCTACGAGCAGTACTTC. This gives the protein CASSSSRTYEQYF.

The V call is TRBV6-2 or TRBV6-3, the J call TRBJ1-1; perhaps TRBD1 as D (6 bases). V was shortened by 6 bases and J by 3 bases, with 14 bases between the two germline ends. Germline-derived CDR1 and CDR2 are MNHEY and SVGEGT. The CDR3 contains 14 residues. The CDR3 loop is CASSDHEGDTEAFF. The DNA for the CDR3 is TGTGCCAGCAGCGATCATGAGGGGGACACTGAAGCTTTCTTT.

The chain has TRBV6-5 and TRBJ2-7; 7 positions match TRBD1. CDR1 MNHEY and CDR2 SVGAGI come from the germline V gene. This CDR3 spans 13 amino acids. V lost 6 bases, J lost 2 bases, and 4 bases stayed unmatched. The CDR3 is CASSGQAAYEQYF. The CDR3 DNA is TGTGCCAGCAGCGGACAGGCAGCCTACGAGCAGTACTTC.

This clone was picked up one time. V gene TRBV19 combines with J gene TRBJ2-1, with 10 bases identical to TRBD2. CDR3 length: 16 residues. From germline, CDR1 is LNHDA and CDR2 SQIVND (reference sequence). V shed 3 bases and J 4 bases; nucleotides not matched to a gene: 6. The CDR3 coding sequence is TGTGCCAGTAGTATTCCTAGCGGGAGTTCATACAATGAGCAGTTCTTC. Its translation: CASSIPSGSSYNEQFF.

This chain links TRBV19 with TRBJ1-1; weak D call: TRBD1 (5 bases). V lost 0 bases and J lost 3, with 8 bases in between. Germline-derived CDR1 and CDR2 are LNHDA and SQIVND (reference sequence). This CDR3 has 14 amino acids. The CDR3 loop reads CASSIEGAYTEAFF. CDR3 in DNA: TGTGCCAGTAGTATAGAAGGGGCCTACACTGAAGCTTTCTTT. The full variable domain, completed using reference TRBV19 and TRBJ1-1, is DGGITQSPKYLFRKEGQNVTLSCEQNLNHDAMYWYRQDPGQGLRLIYYSQIVNDFQKGDIAEGYSVSREKKESFPLTVTSAQKNPTAFYLCASSIEGAYTEAFFGQGTRLTVV.

This chain links TRBV28 with TRBJ1-3; unclear D gene. V gave up 2 bases and J gave up 0 bases, with 11 bases separating them. CDR1 is MDHEN, CDR2 SYDVKM, per germline. The CDR3 is made up of 16 amino acids. The CDR3 DNA reads TGTGCCAGCAGTTTAGAGATCGGAATCTCTGGAAACACCATATATTTT. It specifies CASSLEIGISGNTIYF.

The CDR3 sequence is CASSFRGNQPQHF. CDR3 DNA sequence: TGTGCCAGCAGTTTCCGAGGAAATCAGCCCCAGCATTTT. This chain uses TRBV12-3 or TRBV12-4 with TRBJ1-5, with D uncertain. CDR3 length: 13 amino acids. The V and J ends lost 3 bases and 4 bases respectively, with 7 bases between them.

The V gene is TRBV6-5, the J gene TRBJ2-7; 7 positions agree with TRBD1. The CDR3 covers 15 residues. V shed 0 bases and J 2 bases; nucleotides not matched to a gene: 4. Germline CDR1 is MNHEY and CDR2 is SVGAGI. CDR3 sequence: CASSYSNRGAYEQYF. CDR3 in DNA: TGTGCCAGCAGTTACTCTAACAGGGGCGCCTACGAGCAGTACTTC.

The chain links TRBV30 to TRBJ1-5, with D perhaps matching TRBD1 (5 bases). V was clipped by 3 bases and J by 0 bases, with 12 bases between them. This CDR3 has 15 residues. Germline lookup yields CDR1 GTSNPN and CDR2 SVGIG (reference sequence). CDR3: CAWSPTEISNQPQHF. The CDR3 nucleotides are TGTGCCTGGAGCCCGACAGAGATTAGCAATCAGCCCCAGCATTTT.

Note on this clone: This sample also contains other DNA sequences that code for the same CDR3. CDR3 nucleotides: TGTGCCAGCAGCGTAGGACCGGAGAGCTACGAGCAGTACTTC. Translation gives CASSVGPESYEQYF. The V gene is TRBV9, the J gene TRBJ2-7; D call uncertain. Germline V lookup: CDR1 SGDLS, CDR2 YYNGEE. Trimming pared 0 bases from V and 3 bases from J, leaving 10 bases between. The CDR3 length is 14 residues.

The chain joins TRBV7-6 to TRBJ1-2; no reliable D call. CDR3 length equals 16 residues. Trimming removed 5 bases at V and 4 bases at J, with 20 bases between. Germline loops: CDR1 SGHVS, CDR2 FNYEAQ. The CDR3 is CASSPHSGITAYGYTF. The CDR3 DNA is TGTGCCAGCAGCCCGCACTCCGGCATCACGGCCTATGGCTACACCTTC.

The chain carries TRBV4-1 and TRBJ1-4, with D maybe TRBD1 (5 bases). Germline V lookup: CDR1 MGHRA, CDR2 YSYEKL. V gave up 4 bases and J gave up 7 bases, with 10 bases separating them. The CDR3 is 13 residues long. CDR3 sequence (DNA): TGCGCCAGCAGCCGAGGACAAGTTGAAAAACTGTTTTTT. This sequence encodes CASSRGQVEKLFF.

The CDR3 nucleotides read TGTGCCAGCAGTTTGGACAGGGACGACGAGCAGTACTTC. This encodes CASSLDRDDEQYF. The chain recombines TRBV28 with TRBJ2-7, with 8 bases aligning to TRBD1. With V trimmed by 3 bases and J by 5 bases, 3 bases remained unmatched. The V gene's germline CDR1 is MDHEN and CDR2 SYDVKM. The CDR3 is made up of 13 amino acids.

V and J are TRBV19 and TRBJ1-1; TRBD1 matches 10 bases. J was trimmed by 0 bases and V by 5 bases; bases with no gene match: 6. The CDR3 extends over 16 amino acids. Germline-derived CDR1 and CDR2 are LNHDA and SQIVND (reference sequence). As DNA, the CDR3 is TGTGCCAGTAGTGTAGGGACAGGGGCCCTGAACACTGAAGCTTTCTTT. This sequence encodes CASSVGTGALNTEAFF.

The V and J genes are TRBV29-1 and TRBJ2-7, with D possibly matching TRBD2 (5 bases). V gave up 7 bases and J gave up 2 bases, with 9 bases separating them. Germline-derived CDR1 and CDR2 are SQVTM and ANQGSEA. The CDR3 is 11 residues long. CDR3 sequence reads: CSAGVAYEQYF. For the CDR3, the DNA is TGCAGCGCCGGGGTCGCCTACGAGCAGTACTTC.

As regards this clone: Other DNA variants within this sample encode the same CDR3. V usage is TRBV11-3 and J usage is TRBJ1-2; TRBD1 aligns across 8 bases. Germline assignment: CDR1 SGHNT and CDR2 YENEEA. The CDR3 runs 12 residues. Losses at the gene ends were 5 bases for V and 8 bases for J; bases not matched to a gene: 4. CDR3 sequence: CASSADRDGYTF. The CDR3 nucleotides are TGTGCCAGCAGCGCGGACAGGGACGGCTACACCTTC.

This chain joins TRBV30 and TRBJ1-1; the match to TRBD1 covers 7 bases. This CDR3 region has 12 residues. V gave up 2 bases and J gave up 7 bases; unmatched junction bases: 4. The germline CDR1 and CDR2 sequences are GTSNPN and SVGIG (reference sequence). The CDR3 spells CAWSLQGHEAFF. The CDR3 DNA reads TGTGCCTGGAGTTTACAGGGGCATGAAGCTTTCTTT.

This clone has just one count. The rearrangement links TRBV24-1 to TRBJ2-1, with 9 positions matching TRBD1. CDR1 and CDR2 from the germline V gene are KGHDR and SFDVKD. CDR3 length: 14 residues. The J segment lost 7 bases and the V segment lost 5 bases, leaving 5 bases of the junction unmatched. The DNA for the CDR3 is TGTGCCACCAGTGGGGACAGGGTGGGAAATGAGCAGTTCTTC. Its protein product is CATSGDRVGNEQFF.

This rearrangement joins TRBV5-6 to TRBJ1-2; D gene ambiguous. Germline V gene lookup returns CDR1 SGHDT and CDR2 YYEEEE. V lost 4 bases and J 8 bases, leaving 18 bases between the germline ends. The CDR3 loop spans 14 amino acids. The CDR3 spells CASSNRARSGGYTF. The CDR3 DNA is TGTGCCAGCAGCAACCGGGCGCGATCGGGGGGCTACACCTTC.

The genes are TRBV19 and TRBJ1-2; TRBD1 might be the D (6 bases). Trimming left V 7 bases short and J 5 bases short, with 11 bases between. The CDR3 loop spans 12 amino acids. CDR1 and CDR2 (germline): LNHDA, SQIVND (reference sequence). CDR3 DNA: TGTGCCAGTACTGGACAGAGTTATGGCTACACCTTC. This gives the protein CASTGQSYGYTF. Variable domain in full (rest from reference TRBV19 and TRBJ1-2): DGGITQSPKYLFRKEGQNVTLSCEQNLNHDAMYWYRQDPGQGLRLIYYSQIVNDFQKGDIAEGYSVSREKKESFPLTVTSAQKNPTAFYLCASTGQSYGYTFGSGTRLTVV.